These T cell receptor beta chains were read from a single sample in a study of cytomegalovirus exposure and HLA in healthy donors. The method was immunoSEQ multiplex PCR; TCRdb's version includes in-frame clones alone and lacks a portion of them. The sample has 260,000 or so clones; approximately 87% are singletons. Material: PBMCs. The source of these receptors is a man aged 18 to 30 in good health and CMV-seronegative. Both conserved end residues are part of each CDR3. The order of the fields is clone size, D gene, J gene, V gene, CDR3 DNA, CDR3 protein. D genes are given only for firm matches. Only part of the rows carry a size: once, few, many, or a class if the clone is expanded.

>NA|NA|TRBJ2-7|TRBV11-2
TGTGCCAGCAGCTTAGTAGAGGGCACGGGGGAGCAGTACTTC
CASSLVEGTGEQYF
>NA|NA|TRBJ2-5|TRBV30
TGTGCCTGGAGTTTTCTACAGAACCAAGAGACCCAGTACTTC
CAWSFLQNQETQYF
>NA|NA|TRBJ2-3|TRBV5-1
TGCGCCAGCAGCTTGCTACCGACTAGTTCTCTGGATACGCAGTATTTT
CASSLLPTSSLDTQYF
>NA|NA|TRBJ2-2|TRBV27
TGTGCCAGCACCTTTTGGGGCCCAGGCGAAGGATCCGGGGAGCTGTTTTTT
CASTFWGPGEGSGELFF
>NA|NA|TRBJ2-2|TRBV27
TGTGCCAGCAGTCTACTGAGCGGGACCGGGGAGCTGTTTTTT
CASSLLSGTGELFF
>NA|NA|TRBJ2-3|TRBV7-8
TGTGCCAGCAGCCTGATGAGACGGGGTTTACTGGATACGCAGTATTTT
CASSLMRRGLLDTQYF
>few|TRBD1|TRBJ1-5|TRBV30
TGTGCCTGGAGTGTAAAGTCAGGGGGCGATCAGCCCCAGCATTTT
CAWSVKSGGDQPQHF
>NA|TRBD2|TRBJ2-3|TRBV27
TGTGCCAGCAGGTCTAGCGGGAGTGACGATACGCAGTATTTT
CASRSSGSDDTQYF
>NA|NA|TRBJ2-7|TRBV28
TGTGCCAGCAGACCTTTAGCTGGCACCTACGAGCAGTACTTC
CASRPLAGTYEQYF
>NA|NA|TRBJ2-1|TRBV7-3
TGTGCCAGCAGCTTAAATTCGGGAGAAGTTGAGCAGTTCTTC
CASSLNSGEVEQFF
>NA|TRBD1|TRBJ2-7|TRBV14
TGTGCCAGCAGCCTTCTCCTGGGACAGGACTACGAGCAGTACTTC
CASSLLLGQDYEQYF
>NA|NA|TRBJ2-3|TRBV2
TGTGCCAGCAGCGAACGGCGGAGTCCAGATACGCAGTATTTT
CASSERRSPDTQYF
>once|NA|TRBJ2-7|TRBV27
TGTGCCAGCAGTGGCGGGCGATCGTCACGGGAGCAGTACTTC
CASSGGRSSREQYF
>NA|TRBD2|TRBJ2-1|TRBV10-3
TGTGCCATCGCCGGGACTAGGACTGAGGAGCAGTTCTTC
CAIAGTRTEEQFF
>NA|NA|TRBJ2-7|TRBV11-2
TGTGCCAGCAGCCCCCGACAGGCTTGGGGGGGCTACGAGCAGTACTTC
CASSPRQAWGGYEQYF
>NA|TRBD2|TRBJ2-1|TRBV28
TGTGCCAGCAGTTTAACCGGGACTAGCGGGGGCGACCAGTTCTTC
CASSLTGTSGGDQFF
>NA|TRBD2|TRBJ2-1|TRBV5-1
TGCGCCAGCACCCCGAGACTAGCGGGGGGCGGGTCCTACAATGAGCAGTTCTTC
CASTPRLAGGGSYNEQFF
>NA|NA|TRBJ1-6|TRBV28
TGTGCCAGCAGTTTCGATTTCCAGGGTTCACCCCTCCACTTT
CASSFDFQGSPLHF
>NA|NA|TRBJ1-4|TRBV19
TGTGCCAGTAGTATACCGGGGTGGGATGAAAAACTGTTTTTT
CASSIPGWDEKLFF
>NA|TRBD1|TRBJ1-4|TRBV4-3
TGCGCCAGCAGCCAGAATGGACAGGCCAATGAAAAACTGTTTTTT
CASSQNGQANEKLFF
>NA|NA|TRBJ1-2|TRBV15
TGTGCCACCAGCTTAGAACAGGGCACTAACTATGGCTACACCTTC
CATSLEQGTNYGYTF
>NA|NA|TRBJ2-5|TRBV27
TGTGCCAGCAGTCCCTCGGACAGTCAGCAAGAGACCCAGTACTTC
CASSPSDSQQETQYF
>few|NA|TRBJ2-3|TRBV7-9
TGTGCCAGCAGCTTGTCCGGTGCCACAGATACGCAGTATTTT
CASSLSGATDTQYF